The 32 T cell receptor beta chains presented below share a single source sample, sequenced in a study of OX40 agonist ivuxolimab in advanced cancers. Clones were read by immunoSEQ multiplex PCR, and TCRdb kept only the in-frame ones, dropping some. The sample includes roughly 56,000 clones, more than 75% of them seen just once. The source was CD4+ or CD8+ T cells sorted from blood, collected in a trial of the OX40 agonist ivuxolimab. These receptors were taken from an adult with an advanced solid tumor such as melanoma, head and neck, liver or kidney cancer.

DNA for the CDR3: TGTGCCAGCAGTTTGGGGGACAGGGCAACCGGGGAGCTGTTTTTT. It translates to CASSLGDRATGELFF. The rearrangement links TRBV28 to TRBJ2-2, with 9 bases that match TRBD1. V trimming: 3 bases; J trimming: 5 bases; junction bases outside the gene matches: 4. This CDR3 is built from 15 residues. From germline, CDR1 is MDHEN and CDR2 SYDVKM.

V and J are TRBV6-6 and TRBJ2-7, with D perhaps TRBD1 (6 bases). With 4 bases removed from V and 3 bases from J, the gap between germline ends came to 13 bases. The CDR3 is 14 amino acids. Germline values: CDR1 MNHNY, CDR2 SVGAGI (reference sequence). CDR3 bases: TGTGCCAGCAGTTTTAGGGACATAGACTACGAGCAGTACTTC. It encodes CASSFRDIDYEQYF.

The gene calls are TRBV7-8 and TRBJ2-5; D unresolved. V was shortened by 5 bases and J by 4 bases, with 2 bases between the two germline ends. The CDR3 totals 10 residues. Germline V gene data show CDR1 as SGHVS and CDR2 as FQNEAQ. The CDR3 sequence is CASSGETQYF. Written as DNA, the CDR3 is TGTGCCAGCAGCGGAGAGACCCAGTACTTC.

The chain has TRBV30 and TRBJ1-2, with unresolved D. Germline CDR1 reads GTSNPN; CDR2 reads SVGIG (reference sequence). CDR3 size: 14 residues. The V end was cut by 0 bases, the J end by 2 bases, with 10 bases between. CDR3 DNA sequence: TGTGCCTGGAGTGTAAAGGGAAGGAACTATGGCTACACCTTC. This translates into CAWSVKGRNYGYTF.

Remarks on this clone: The sample carries other DNA sequences with the same CDR3. V and J are TRBV10-3 and TRBJ2-5; possibly TRBD1 for D (6 bases). Germline V gene lookup returns CDR1 ENHRY and CDR2 SYGVKD. There are 12 residues in the CDR3. The V end was cut by 4 bases, the J end by 5 bases, with 8 bases between. DNA of the CDR3: TGTGCCATCAGTGCAGGGGCCGAGACCCAGTACTTC. Translating it yields CAISAGAETQYF.

J is TRBJ2-3 and V is TRBV29-1; D is undetermined. The CDR3 consists of 14 residues. Trimming cost V 3 bases and J 2 bases, with 12 bases left between them. Germline CDR1 and CDR2: SQVTM and ANQGSEA. The CDR3 region is CSVDSGPHTDTQYF. The CDR3 DNA follows: TGCAGCGTTGATTCTGGGCCCCACACAGATACGCAGTATTTT.

V usage is TRBV19 and J usage is TRBJ1-2; the D gene is possibly TRBD1 (5 bases). The CDR3 consists of 14 residues. CDR1 and CDR2 from the germline V gene are LNHDA and SQIVND (reference sequence). The V and J ends lost 3 bases and 6 bases respectively, with 14 bases between them. The CDR3 region is CASSILTGRNGYTF. The DNA for the CDR3 is TGTGCCAGTAGTATTCTCACAGGCAGGAATGGCTACACCTTC. The full variable domain, completed using reference TRBV19 and TRBJ1-2, is DGGITQSPKYLFRKEGQNVTLSCEQNLNHDAMYWYRQDPGQGLRLIYYSQIVNDFQKGDIAEGYSVSREKKESFPLTVTSAQKNPTAFYLCASSILTGRNGYTFGSGTRLTVV.

The chain uses TRBV30 and TRBJ2-1, with a tentative D call TRBD2 (5 bases). The CDR3 is 12 residues long. The V and J ends lost 1 base and 6 bases respectively, with 7 bases between them. Germline V gene data show CDR1 as GTSNPN and CDR2 as SVGIG (reference sequence). CDR3 DNA sequence: TGTGCCTGGAGTGGGAGCGGCAATGAGCAGTTCTTC. It codes for CAWSGSGNEQFF.

As concerns this clone: Germline and junction disagree at one end, which may indicate a read error. The chain combines TRBV7-2 with TRBJ1-5, with a weak D call TRBD1 (5 bases). This CDR3 spans 13 amino acids. CDR1 is SGHTA, CDR2 FQGNSA, per germline. CDR3 loop: CASSRDLQGIATF. CDR3 nucleotides: TGTGCCAGCAGTCGGGACCTACAAGGGATCGCCACTTTT. Full variable domain (rest looked up from reference TRBV7-2 and TRBJ1-5): GAGVSQSPSNKVTEKGKDVELRCDPISGHTALYWYRQSLGQGLEFLIYFQGNSAPDKSGLPSDRFSAERTGGSVSTLTIQRTQQEDSAVYLCASSRDLQGIATFGDGTRLSIL.

The chain combines TRBV2 with TRBJ1-5; no clear D. V dropped 4 bases and J dropped 1 base, with 11 bases sitting between them. Germline assignment: CDR1 SNHLY and CDR2 FYNNEI. This CDR3 comprises 15 residues. CDR3 region: CASSAGRISNQPQHF. CDR3 DNA: TGTGCCAGCAGTGCCGGACGGATAAGCAATCAGCCCCAGCATTTT.

The rearrangement joins TRBV18 to TRBJ1-5; the D is unclear. V lost 5 bases, J lost 3 bases, and 11 bases lay in between. The CDR3 loop spans 14 amino acids. Germline assignment: CDR1 KGHSH and CDR2 LQKENI. As DNA, the CDR3 is TGTGCCAGCTCATCCCAGAGTTACAATCAGCCCCAGCATTTT. Translated: CASSSQSYNQPQHF.

This chain joins TRBV10-1 and TRBJ1-6; D possibly corresponds to TRBD1 (5 bases). Per germline, CDR1 WNHNN and CDR2 SYGVQD (reference sequence). V lost 1 base, J lost 0 bases, and 13 bases lay in between. There are 18 residues in the CDR3. The CDR3 DNA follows: TGCGCCAGCAGTGAGTTCCGGGGACTTAGCTCCTATAATTCACCCCTCCACTTT. Translating gives CASSEFRGLSSYNSPLHF.

This clone occurred once. The V gene is TRBV6-1, the J gene TRBJ2-3; TRBD2 aligns across 10 bases. The CDR3 totals 16 residues. Germline assignment: CDR1 MNHNS and CDR2 SASEGT. With V trimmed by 2 bases and J by 0 bases, 2 bases remained unmatched. Written as DNA, the CDR3 is TGTGCCAGCAGTGAAAGCGGGGGGGCTAGCACAGATACGCAGTATTTT. It is translated as CASSESGGASTDTQYF.

This sequence joins TRBV19 and TRBJ1-5, with D maybe TRBD1 (6 bases). The CDR3 spans 12 residues. Germline V gene lookup returns CDR1 LNHDA and CDR2 SQIVND (reference sequence). Between the trimmed V and J ends, which lost 8 bases and 9 bases, there was a span of 14 bases. CDR3 DNA sequence: TGTGCCAGTGGGGGCCCCGGCCGGCCCCAGCATTTT. It translates to CASGGPGRPQHF.

This clone was observed a single time. This sequence joins TRBV7-9 and TRBJ1-2, with TRBD1 matching 7 bases. The J segment lost 0 bases and the V segment lost 4 bases, leaving 5 bases of the junction unmatched. Per the germline V gene, CDR1 is SEHNR and CDR2 is FQNEAQ (reference sequence). The CDR3 sequence is 15 residues long. The CDR3 bases are TGTGCCAGCAGCTCCGACAGGGTTTCTAACTATGGCTACACCTTC. Translated, it gives CASSSDRVSNYGYTF.

V usage is TRBV7-6 and J usage is TRBJ2-5; D is perhaps TRBD1 (6 bases). V shed 5 bases and J shed 4 bases, with 17 bases lying between them. This CDR3 is built from 15 residues. CDR1 is SGHVS, CDR2 FNYEAQ, per germline. The CDR3 sequence is CASSKGLMGAETQYF. The CDR3 region has the DNA TGTGCCAGCAGCAAAGGCCTAATGGGGGCAGAGACCCAGTACTTC.

This chain uses TRBV11-2 with TRBJ2-5; D may correspond to TRBD1 or TRBD2 (5 bases each). Trimming removed 7 bases at V and 4 bases at J, with 13 bases between. Germline assignment: CDR1 SGHAT and CDR2 FQNNGV. This CDR3 is 13 amino acids long. CDR3 sequence (DNA): TGTGCCAGCACCAGGGACCAAGGAGAGACCCAGTACTTC. Its translation is CASTRDQGETQYF. Full variable domain (outside the CDR3, taken from reference TRBV11-2 and TRBJ2-5): EAGVAQSPRYKIIEKRQSVAFWCNPISGHATLYWYQQILGQGPKLLIQFQNNGVVDDSQLPKDRFSAERLKGVDSTLKIQPAKLEDSAVYLCASTRDQGETQYFGPGTRLLVL.

The rearrangement links TRBV7-6 to TRBJ1-3; TRBD1 is a possible D gene (5 bases). Germline V CDR1 and CDR2: SGHVS, FNYEAQ. The CDR3 consists of 15 residues. Trimming shortened V by 4 bases and J by 2 bases, and 12 bases separated the two germline ends. The CDR3 DNA follows: TGTGCCAGCAGCTCGCAGGGTAGTACTGGAAACACCATATATTTT. Its translation is CASSSQGSTGNTIYF.

The rearrangement uses TRBV7-6 and TRBJ1-2; 7 nucleotides align to TRBD1. Looked up from germline, CDR1 is SGHVS and CDR2 is FNYEAQ. Trimming cost V 1 base and J 8 bases; bases outside gene matches: 4. CDR3 size: 13 residues. The CDR3 here is CASSLEGARGYTF. The CDR3 DNA sequence: TGTGCCAGCAGCTTAGAGGGGGCAAGGGGCTACACCTTC.

The CDR3 nucleotides are TGTGCCAGCAGCTTTCTTTTTAGGGGCCCGGAGACCCAGTACTTC. As protein: CASSFLFRGPETQYF. The chain couples TRBV11-3 to TRBJ2-5; tentatively, D is TRBD1 (5 bases). Trimming removed 3 bases from V and 5 bases from J, with 16 bases in between. CDR3 length equals 15 residues. Germline V gene data show CDR1 as SGHNT and CDR2 as YENEEA.

V is TRBV9 and J is TRBJ2-7; perhaps TRBD2 as D (5 bases). There are 15 residues in the CDR3. Between the trimmed V and J ends, which lost 0 bases and 0 bases, there was a span of 10 bases. Germline V gene lookup returns CDR1 SGDLS and CDR2 YYNGEE. CDR3 amino acids: CASSVGPGSSYEQYF. The CDR3 nucleotides read TGTGCCAGCAGCGTAGGTCCGGGGAGCTCCTACGAGCAGTACTTC. The variable domain in full, completed from reference TRBV9 and TRBJ2-7, reads DSGVTQTPKHLITATGQRVTLRCSPRSGDLSVYWYQQSLDQGLQFLIQYYNGEERAKGNILERFSAQQFPDLHSELNLSSLELGDSALYFCASSVGPGSSYEQYFGPGTRLTVT.

The chain has TRBV28 and TRBJ1-4; the match to TRBD1 covers 8 bases. Germline V gene sequence: CDR1 MDHEN, CDR2 SYDVKM. Trimming cost V 7 bases and J 8 bases; bases outside gene matches: 9. The CDR3 is made up of 14 amino acids. The CDR3 DNA reads as TGTGCCAGCAAACAGGGGGGGGATGCGGAAAAACTGTTTTTT. This gives the protein CASKQGGDAEKLFF.

This clone was picked up a small number of times. V is TRBV7-9 and J is TRBJ1-2; D might be TRBD1 (5 bases). Germline V lookup: CDR1 SEHNR, CDR2 FQNEAQ (reference sequence). Trimming pared 1 base from V and 6 bases from J, leaving 9 bases between. The CDR3 runs to 13 residues. CDR3: CASSLGGIDGYTF. CDR3 DNA: TGTGCCAGCAGCTTAGGGGGGATTGATGGCTACACCTTC.

The genes are TRBV5-1 and TRBJ1-3; D gene ambiguous. V was trimmed by 4 bases and J by 0 bases, leaving 14 bases between them. Germline V CDR1 and CDR2: SGHRS, YFSETQ. This CDR3 region has 16 residues. Here the CDR3 DNA reads TGCGCCAGCAGCCCTGGAGGCTTCAGCTCTGGAAACACCATATATTTT. Its translation is CASSPGGFSSGNTIYF. The full variable domain, in which reference TRBV5-1 and TRBJ1-3 provide the parts outside the CDR3, is KAGVTQTPRYLIKTRGQQVTLSCSPISGHRSVSWYQQTPGQGLQFLFEYFSETQRNKGNFPGRFSGRQFSNSRSEMNVSTLELGDSALYLCASSPGGFSSGNTIYFGEGSWLTVV.

This clone was found a few times. The V and J genes are TRBV27 and TRBJ2-1; TRBD1 matches at 11 bases. Germline loops: CDR1 MNHEY, CDR2 SMNVEV (reference sequence). The CDR3 length is 14 residues. The J segment lost 7 bases and the V segment lost 5 bases, leaving 4 bases of the junction unmatched. The CDR3 is CASSGQGARNEQFF. DNA of the CDR3: TGTGCCAGCAGTGGACAGGGGGCGCGGAATGAGCAGTTCTTC.

This clone showed up just a few times. The J gene is TRBJ1-3, the V gene TRBV30; D gene unclear. This CDR3 region has 13 residues. V lost 4 bases and J 2 bases, leaving 9 bases between the germline ends. In germline, CDR1 is GTSNPN, CDR2 SVGIG (reference sequence). CDR3 sequence: CAWKGRPGNTIYF. CDR3 coding DNA: TGTGCCTGGAAAGGACGCCCTGGAAACACCATATATTTT.

This clone occurred once. The rearrangement links TRBV5-1 to TRBJ2-7, with TRBD2 matching 7 bases. Germline V gene sequence: CDR1 SGHRS, CDR2 YFSETQ. The CDR3 runs 13 residues. Trimming at V came to 3 bases and at J to 1 base, leaving 1 base not matched to a gene. The CDR3 here is CASSSGGSYEQYF. In DNA, the CDR3 is TGCGCCAGCAGCTCGGGAGGTTCCTACGAGCAGTACTTC.

The chain's CDR3 is CASSESRGVGEQFF. The CDR3 DNA reads TGTGCCAGCAGTGAATCTCGGGGTGTCGGTGAGCAGTTCTTC. The chain joins TRBV6-1 to TRBJ2-1; tentative D call: TRBD2 (5 bases). The germline gives CDR1 MNHNS, CDR2 SASEGT. V was cut by 2 bases and J by 9 bases, with 14 bases left in between. The CDR3 is made up of 14 amino acids.

The chain has TRBV19 and TRBJ2-2; perhaps TRBD1 as D (6 bases). This CDR3 is 15 amino acids long. V was clipped by 1 base and J by 6 bases, with 12 bases between them. Germline V lookup: CDR1 LNHDA, CDR2 SQIVND (reference sequence). The CDR3 protein is CASSIARGGPGELFF. The CDR3 coding sequence is TGTGCCAGTAGTATAGCCCGAGGGGGACCCGGGGAGCTGTTTTTT. Filled out from reference TRBV19 and TRBJ2-2, the complete variable domain reads DGGITQSPKYLFRKEGQNVTLSCEQNLNHDAMYWYRQDPGQGLRLIYYSQIVNDFQKGDIAEGYSVSREKKESFPLTVTSAQKNPTAFYLCASSIARGGPGELFFGEGSRLTVL.

The chain is built from TRBV7-3 and TRBJ1-1; 9 bases align to TRBD1. Per the germline V gene, CDR1 is SGHTA and CDR2 is FQGTGA. V was pared by 5 bases and J by 8 bases, with 3 bases of the junction left unmatched. The CDR3 extends over 12 amino acids. This chain's CDR3 is CASSQTGGEAFF. The CDR3 region has the DNA TGTGCCAGCAGCCAAACAGGGGGCGAAGCTTTCTTT.

The chain carries TRBV7-3 and TRBJ1-2; 8 bases are shared with TRBD1. The CDR3 loop spans 14 amino acids. V was pared by 5 bases and J by 8 bases, with 10 bases of the junction left unmatched. Germline loops: CDR1 SGHTA, CDR2 FQGTGA. CDR3 residues: CASSTGQGSGGYTF. The CDR3 nucleotides are TGTGCCAGCAGCACCGGACAGGGATCGGGGGGCTACACCTTC. The full variable domain, with the rest looked up from reference TRBV7-3 and TRBJ1-2, is GAGVSQTPSNKVTEKGKYVELRCDPISGHTALYWYRQSLGQGPEFLIYFQGTGAADDSGLPNDRFFAVRPEGSVSTLKIQRTERGDSAVYLCASSTGQGSGGYTFGSGTRLTVV.

The rearrangement joins TRBV6-5 to TRBJ1-2; D is unresolved. CDR1 and CDR2 from the germline V gene are MNHEY and SVGAGI. The CDR3 loop spans 15 amino acids. Trimming removed 7 bases from V and 1 base from J, with 16 bases in between. CDR3 sequence: CASKARSANNYGYTF. The CDR3 DNA sequence: TGTGCCAGCAAGGCGAGGTCGGCTAATAACTATGGCTACACCTTC.